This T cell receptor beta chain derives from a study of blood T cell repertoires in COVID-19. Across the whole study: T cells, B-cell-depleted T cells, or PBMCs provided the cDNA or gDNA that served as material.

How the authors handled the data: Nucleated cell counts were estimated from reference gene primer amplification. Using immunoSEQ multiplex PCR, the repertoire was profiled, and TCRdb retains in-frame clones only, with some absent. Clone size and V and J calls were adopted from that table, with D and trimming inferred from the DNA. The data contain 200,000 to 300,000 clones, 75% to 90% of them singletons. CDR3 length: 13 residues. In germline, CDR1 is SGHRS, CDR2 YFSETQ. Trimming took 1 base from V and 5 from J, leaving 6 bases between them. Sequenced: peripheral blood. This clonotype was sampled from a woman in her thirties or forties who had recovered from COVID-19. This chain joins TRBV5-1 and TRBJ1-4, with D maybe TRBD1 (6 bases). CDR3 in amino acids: CASSLQGNEKLFF. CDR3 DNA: TGCGCCAGCAGCTTGCAGGGGAATGAAAAACTGTTTTTT.